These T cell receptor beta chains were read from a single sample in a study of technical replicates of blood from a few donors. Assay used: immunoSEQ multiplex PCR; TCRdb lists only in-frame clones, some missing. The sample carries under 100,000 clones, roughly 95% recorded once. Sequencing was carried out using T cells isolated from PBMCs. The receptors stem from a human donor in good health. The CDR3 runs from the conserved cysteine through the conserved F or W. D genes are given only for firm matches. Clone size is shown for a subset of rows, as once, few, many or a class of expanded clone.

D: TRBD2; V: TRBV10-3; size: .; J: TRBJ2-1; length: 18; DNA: TGTGCCATCAATTCTGGGGCTAGCGGGAGTTTCTCCTACAATGAGCAGTTCTTC; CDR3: CAINSGASGSFSYNEQFF
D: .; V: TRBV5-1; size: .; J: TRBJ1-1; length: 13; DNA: TGCGCCAGCAGCTTGACAGGGAGTACTGAAGCTTTCTTT; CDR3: CASSLTGSTEAFF
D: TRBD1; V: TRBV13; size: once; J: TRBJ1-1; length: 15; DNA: TGTGCCAGCAGCAGCGACAGGGAAAGGGACACTGAAGCTTTCTTT; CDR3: CASSSDRERDTEAFF
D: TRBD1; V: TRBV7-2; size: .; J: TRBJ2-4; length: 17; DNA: TGTGCCAGCAGCTCATTTACCGACAGGGGCGACTGGAACATTCAGTACTTC; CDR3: CASSSFTDRGDWNIQYF
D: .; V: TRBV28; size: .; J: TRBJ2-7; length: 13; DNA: TGTGCCAGCAGGGTAGGACACAACTACGAGCAGTACTTC; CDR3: CASRVGHNYEQYF
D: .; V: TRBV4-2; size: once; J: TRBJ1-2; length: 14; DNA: TGTGCCAGCAGCCAAGAAGGCAGGGCTACTGGCTACACCTTC; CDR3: CASSQEGRATGYTF
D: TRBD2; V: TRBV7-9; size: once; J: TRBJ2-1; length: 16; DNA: TGTGCCAGCAGCTCCCCTCTCCGGGAGGTATTAGATGAGCAGTTCTTC; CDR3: CASSSPLREVLDEQFF
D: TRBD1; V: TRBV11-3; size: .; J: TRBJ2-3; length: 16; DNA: TGTGCCAGCAGCTTAGTACCGGGACAGGGGGCCGATACGCAGTATTTT; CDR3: CASSLVPGQGADTQYF
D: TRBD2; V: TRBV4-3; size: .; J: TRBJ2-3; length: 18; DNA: TGCGCCAGCAGCCAAGGCCCCTGGCTAGCGGGAGGTCCAGATACGCAGTATTTT; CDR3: CASSQGPWLAGGPDTQYF
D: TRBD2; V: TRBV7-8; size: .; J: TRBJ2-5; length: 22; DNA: TGTGCCAGCAGCTTAGGGACAGGCCAAGAAATAGCGGGAGGAGGAGGAACGGGGACCCAGTACTTC; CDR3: CASSLGTGQEIAGGGGTGTQYF
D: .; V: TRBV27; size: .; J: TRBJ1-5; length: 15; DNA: TGTGCCAGCAGTTTAGGAGGGCCTGGCAATCAGCCCCAGCATTTT; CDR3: CASSLGGPGNQPQHF
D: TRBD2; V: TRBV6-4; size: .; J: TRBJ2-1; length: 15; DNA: TGTGCCAGCCGGAGTAGCGGGACCATATACAATGAGCAGTTCTTC; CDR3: CASRSSGTIYNEQFF
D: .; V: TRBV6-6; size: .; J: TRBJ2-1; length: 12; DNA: TGTGCCAGCAGCCCTCGCCAACTAGGGCAGTTCTTC; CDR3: CASSPRQLGQFF
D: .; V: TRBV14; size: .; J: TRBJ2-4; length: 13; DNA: TGTGCCAGCAGCCAAGATTCGGCGGACATTCAGTACTTC; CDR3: CASSQDSADIQYF
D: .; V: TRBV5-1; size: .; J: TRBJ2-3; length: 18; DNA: TGCGCCAGCAGCTTGGGACTCTACCCCGGTTCTAGCACAGATACGCAGTATTTT; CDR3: CASSLGLYPGSSTDTQYF
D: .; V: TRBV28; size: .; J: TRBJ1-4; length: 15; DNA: TGTGCCAGCAGTCCCCCGTGGGGGGTGCAAGAAAAACTGTTTTTT; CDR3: CASSPPWGVQEKLFF
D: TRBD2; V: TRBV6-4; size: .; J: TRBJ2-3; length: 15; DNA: TGTGCCAGCAGTGAGGGGACTAGCGGGAGTGATACGCAGTATTTT; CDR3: CASSEGTSGSDTQYF
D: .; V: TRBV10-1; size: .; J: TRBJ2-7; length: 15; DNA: TGCGCCAGCAGTGAGTCGAAACAAATCAAGTACGAGCAGTACTTC; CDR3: CASSESKQIKYEQYF
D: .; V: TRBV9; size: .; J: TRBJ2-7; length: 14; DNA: TGTGCCAGCAGCGTAGGTCCAGGGCGCCACGAGCAGTACTTC; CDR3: CASSVGPGRHEQYF
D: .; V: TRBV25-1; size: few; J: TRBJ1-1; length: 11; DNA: TGTGCCAGCATTATGGGGAGGAGGGCTTTCTTT; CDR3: CASIMGRRAFF
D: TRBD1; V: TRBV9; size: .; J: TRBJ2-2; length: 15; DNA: TGTGCCAGCAGCGTACAACAGGGGTGGGCCGGGGAGCTGTTTTTT; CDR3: CASSVQQGWAGELFF
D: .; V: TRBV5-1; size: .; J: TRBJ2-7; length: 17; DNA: TGCGCCAGCAGCTTCACAGGGCTAGCCGCCACCTTTGACGAGCAGTACTTC; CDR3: CASSFTGLAATFDEQYF
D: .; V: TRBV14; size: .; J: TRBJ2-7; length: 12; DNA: TGTGCCAGCAGCCAAATACGGTACGAGCAGTACTTC; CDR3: CASSQIRYEQYF
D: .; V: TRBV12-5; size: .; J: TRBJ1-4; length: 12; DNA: TGTGCTAGTGGAGCAGGGCCTGAAAAACTGTTTTTT; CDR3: CASGAGPEKLFF
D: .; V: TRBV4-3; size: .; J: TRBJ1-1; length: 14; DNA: TGCGCCAGCAGCCAAGATCCAGGCAACACTGAAGCTTTCTTT; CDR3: CASSQDPGNTEAFF
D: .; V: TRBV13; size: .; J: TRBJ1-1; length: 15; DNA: TGTGCCAGCAGCTTACAGGGGTGGTTGAACACTGAAGCTTTCTTT; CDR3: CASSLQGWLNTEAFF
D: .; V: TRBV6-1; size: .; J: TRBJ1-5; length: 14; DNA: TGTGCCAGCAAGGCGGGACTGACTAGTCAGCCCCAGCATTTT; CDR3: CASKAGLTSQPQHF
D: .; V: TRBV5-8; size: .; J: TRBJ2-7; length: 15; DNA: TGTGCCAGCAGCTTCGGGATTACAGTAGCCTACGAGCAGTACTTC; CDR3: CASSFGITVAYEQYF
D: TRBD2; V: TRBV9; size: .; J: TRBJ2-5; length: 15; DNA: TGTGCCAGCAGCGTGGGAGCGGGAGTGGGAGAGACCCAGTACTTC; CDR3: CASSVGAGVGETQYF
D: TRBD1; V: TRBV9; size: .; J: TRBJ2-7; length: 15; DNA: TGTGCCAGCAGCATCGGACAGGGGGCTTCTTACGAGCAGTACTTC; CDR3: CASSIGQGASYEQYF
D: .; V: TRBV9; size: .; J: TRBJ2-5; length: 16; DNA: TGTGCCAGCAGCGTAAATCCCGGCATGTCCGGGGAGACCCAGTACTTC; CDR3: CASSVNPGMSGETQYF
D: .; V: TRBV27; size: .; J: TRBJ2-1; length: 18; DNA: TGTGCCAGCAGTTACCCCAAGTTAGAGCGGACCCCCTACAATGAGCAGTTCTTC; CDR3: CASSYPKLERTPYNEQFF